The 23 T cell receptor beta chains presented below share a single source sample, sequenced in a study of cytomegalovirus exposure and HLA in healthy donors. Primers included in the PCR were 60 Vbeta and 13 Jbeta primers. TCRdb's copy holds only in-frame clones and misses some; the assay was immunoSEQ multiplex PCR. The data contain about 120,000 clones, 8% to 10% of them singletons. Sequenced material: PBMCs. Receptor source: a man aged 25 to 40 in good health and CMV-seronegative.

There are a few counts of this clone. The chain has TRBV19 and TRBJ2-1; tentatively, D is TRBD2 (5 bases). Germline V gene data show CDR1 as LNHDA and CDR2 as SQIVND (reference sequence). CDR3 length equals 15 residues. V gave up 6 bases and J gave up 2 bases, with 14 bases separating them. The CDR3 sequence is CASRAEGGPYNEQFF. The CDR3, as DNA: TGTGCCAGTAGAGCTGAGGGTGGACCCTACAATGAGCAGTTCTTC.

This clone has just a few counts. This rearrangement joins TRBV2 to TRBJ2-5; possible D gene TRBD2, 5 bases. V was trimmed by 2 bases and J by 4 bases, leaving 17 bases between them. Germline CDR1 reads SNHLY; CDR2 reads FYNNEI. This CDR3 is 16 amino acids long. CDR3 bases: TGTGCCAGCAGTGAACGAGACGGAGCCCGGGGAGAGACCCAGTACTTC. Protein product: CASSERDGARGETQYF.

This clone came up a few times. CDR3 loop: CSVEDLRREGGYTF. In nucleotides, the CDR3 is TGCAGCGTTGAAGATCTGCGCAGGGAAGGGGGCTACACCTTC. V is TRBV29-1 and J is TRBJ1-2, with a possible D match to TRBD1 (5 bases). Per germline, CDR1 SQVTM and CDR2 ANQGSEA. V was cut by 0 bases and J by 8 bases, with 16 bases left in between. This CDR3 contains 14 residues.

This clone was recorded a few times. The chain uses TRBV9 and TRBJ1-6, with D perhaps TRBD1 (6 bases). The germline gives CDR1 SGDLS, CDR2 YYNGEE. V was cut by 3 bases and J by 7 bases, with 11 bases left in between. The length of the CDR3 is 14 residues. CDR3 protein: CASSGGQTNSPLHF. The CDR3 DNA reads TGTGCCAGCAGCGGCGGACAGACAAATTCACCCCTCCACTTT.

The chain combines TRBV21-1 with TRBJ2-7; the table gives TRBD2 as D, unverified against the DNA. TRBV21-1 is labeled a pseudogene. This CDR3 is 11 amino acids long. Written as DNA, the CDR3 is TGTGCCAGCGCGAGGTCCCACGAGCAGTACGTC. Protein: CASARSHEQYV.

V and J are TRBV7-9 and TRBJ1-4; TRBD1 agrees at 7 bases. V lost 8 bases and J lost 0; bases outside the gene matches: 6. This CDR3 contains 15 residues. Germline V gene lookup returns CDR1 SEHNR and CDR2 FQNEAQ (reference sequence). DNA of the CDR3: TGTGCCAGCGTGCAGGGGGTTACAACTAATGAAAAACTGTTTTTT. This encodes CASVQGVTTNEKLFF.

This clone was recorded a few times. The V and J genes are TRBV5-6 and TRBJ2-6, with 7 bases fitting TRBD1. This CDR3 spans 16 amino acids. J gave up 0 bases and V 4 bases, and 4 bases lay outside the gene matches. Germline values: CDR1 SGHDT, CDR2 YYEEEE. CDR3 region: CASSPTGPSGANVLTF. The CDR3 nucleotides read TGTGCCAGCAGCCCGACAGGGCCCTCTGGGGCCAACGTCCTGACTTTC.

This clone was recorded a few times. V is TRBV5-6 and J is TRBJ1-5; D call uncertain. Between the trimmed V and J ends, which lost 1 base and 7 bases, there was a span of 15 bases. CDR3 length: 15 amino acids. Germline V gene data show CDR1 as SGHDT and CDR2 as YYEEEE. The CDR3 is CASSLTGRGGQPQHF. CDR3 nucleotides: TGTGCCAGCAGCTTGACCGGGCGGGGTGGGCAGCCCCAGCATTTT.

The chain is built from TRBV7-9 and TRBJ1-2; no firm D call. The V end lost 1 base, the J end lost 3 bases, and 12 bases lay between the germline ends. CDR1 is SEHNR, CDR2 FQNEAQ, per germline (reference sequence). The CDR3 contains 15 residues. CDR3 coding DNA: TGTGCCAGCAGCTTAGTTGACGCAGACTACTATGGCTACACCTTC. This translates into CASSLVDADYYGYTF.

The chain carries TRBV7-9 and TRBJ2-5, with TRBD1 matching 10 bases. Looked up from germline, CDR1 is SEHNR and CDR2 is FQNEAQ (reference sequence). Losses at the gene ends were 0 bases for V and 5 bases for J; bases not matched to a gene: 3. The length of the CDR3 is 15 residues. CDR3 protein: CASSLADRGLETQYF. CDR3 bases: TGTGCCAGCAGCTTAGCAGACAGGGGGCTGGAGACCCAGTACTTC.

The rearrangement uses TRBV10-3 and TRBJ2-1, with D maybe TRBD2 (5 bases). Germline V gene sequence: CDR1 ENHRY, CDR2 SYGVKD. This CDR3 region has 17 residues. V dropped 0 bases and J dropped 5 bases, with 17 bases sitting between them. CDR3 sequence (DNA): TGTGCCATCAGTGAGTCGGCGGGTCGCAGTAAAAACAATGAGCAGTTCTTC. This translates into CAISESAGRSKNNEQFF.

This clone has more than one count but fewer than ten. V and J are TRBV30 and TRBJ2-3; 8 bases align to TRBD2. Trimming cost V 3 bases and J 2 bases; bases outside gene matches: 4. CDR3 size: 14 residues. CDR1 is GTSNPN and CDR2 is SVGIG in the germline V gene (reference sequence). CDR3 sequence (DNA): TGTGCCTGGAGACCAGCGGGGGACACAGATACGCAGTATTTT. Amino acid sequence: CAWRPAGDTDTQYF.

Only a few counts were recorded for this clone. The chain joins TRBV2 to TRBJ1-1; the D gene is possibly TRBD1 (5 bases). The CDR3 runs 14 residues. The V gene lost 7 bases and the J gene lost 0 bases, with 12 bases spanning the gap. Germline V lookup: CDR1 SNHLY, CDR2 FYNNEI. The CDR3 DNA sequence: TGTGCCAGCAAGGGGAGGTGGATGAACACTGAAGCTTTCTTT. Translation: CASKGRWMNTEAFF.

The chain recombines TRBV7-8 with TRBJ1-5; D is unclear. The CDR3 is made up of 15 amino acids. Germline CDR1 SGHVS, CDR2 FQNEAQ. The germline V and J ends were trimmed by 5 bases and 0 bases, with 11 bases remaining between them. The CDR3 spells CASSLAPHSNQPQHF. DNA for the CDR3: TGTGCCAGCAGCCTGGCCCCCCATAGCAATCAGCCCCAGCATTTT.

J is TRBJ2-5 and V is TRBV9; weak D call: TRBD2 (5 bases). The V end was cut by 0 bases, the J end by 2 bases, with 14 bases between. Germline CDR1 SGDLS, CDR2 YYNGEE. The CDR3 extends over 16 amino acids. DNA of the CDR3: TGTGCCAGCAGCGTAGGGTGGCTAGCTAATCAAGAGACCCAGTACTTC. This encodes CASSVGWLANQETQYF.

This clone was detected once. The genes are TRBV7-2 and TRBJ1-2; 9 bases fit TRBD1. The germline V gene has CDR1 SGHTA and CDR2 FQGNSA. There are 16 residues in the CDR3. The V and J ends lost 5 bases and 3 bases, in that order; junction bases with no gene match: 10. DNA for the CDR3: TGTGCCAGCAGCATTGCCCTGGACAGGGGATACTATGGCTACACCTTC. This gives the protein CASSIALDRGYYGYTF.

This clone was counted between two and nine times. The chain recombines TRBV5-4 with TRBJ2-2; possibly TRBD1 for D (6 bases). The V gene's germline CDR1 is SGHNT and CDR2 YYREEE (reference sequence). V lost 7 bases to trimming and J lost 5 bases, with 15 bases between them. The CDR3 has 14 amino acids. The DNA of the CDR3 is TGTGCCAGCTCGAGCCAGGGGATAACCGGGGAGCTGTTTTTT. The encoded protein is CASSSQGITGELFF. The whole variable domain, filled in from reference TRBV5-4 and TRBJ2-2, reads ETGVTQSPTHLIKTRGQQVTLRCSSQSGHNTVSWYQQALGQGPQFIFQYYREEENGRGNFPPRFSGLQFPNYSSELNVNALELDDSALYLCASSSQGITGELFFGEGSRLTVL.

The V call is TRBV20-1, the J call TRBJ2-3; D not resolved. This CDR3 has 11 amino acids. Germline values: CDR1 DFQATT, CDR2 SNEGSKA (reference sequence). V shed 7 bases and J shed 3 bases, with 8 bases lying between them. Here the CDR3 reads CSVSRTDTQYF. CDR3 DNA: TGCAGTGTTTCGCGGACAGATACGCAGTATTTT.

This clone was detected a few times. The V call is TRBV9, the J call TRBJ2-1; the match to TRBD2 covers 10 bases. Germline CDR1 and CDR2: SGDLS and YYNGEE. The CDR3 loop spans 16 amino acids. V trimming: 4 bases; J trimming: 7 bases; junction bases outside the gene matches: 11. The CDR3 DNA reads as TGTGCCAGCAGCCTAACTACTAGCGGGGTAGTAAATGAGCAGTTCTTC. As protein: CASSLTTSGVVNEQFF.

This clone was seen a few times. The DNA of the CDR3 is TGTGCCAGCAGTTATGGAGATTCACCCCTCCACTTT. This gives the protein CASSYGDSPLHF. The J gene is TRBJ1-6, the V gene TRBV6-5; D remains ambiguous. This CDR3 contains 12 residues. Germline CDR1 and CDR2: MNHEY and SVGAGI. Trimming pared 3 bases from V and 8 bases from J, leaving 5 bases between.

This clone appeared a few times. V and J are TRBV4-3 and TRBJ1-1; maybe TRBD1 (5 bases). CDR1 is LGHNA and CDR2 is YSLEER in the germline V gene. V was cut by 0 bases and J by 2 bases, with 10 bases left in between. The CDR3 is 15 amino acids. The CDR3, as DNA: TGCGCCAGCAGCCAAGATCCAGGGCATAACACTGAAGCTTTCTTT. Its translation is CASSQDPGHNTEAFF.

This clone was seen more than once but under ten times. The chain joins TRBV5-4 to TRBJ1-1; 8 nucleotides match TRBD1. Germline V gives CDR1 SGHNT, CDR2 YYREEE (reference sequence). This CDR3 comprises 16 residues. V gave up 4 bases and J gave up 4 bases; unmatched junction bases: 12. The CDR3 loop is CASSPDRGGGSTEAFF. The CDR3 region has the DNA TGTGCCAGCAGCCCTGACAGGGGAGGCGGTAGCACTGAAGCTTTCTTT.

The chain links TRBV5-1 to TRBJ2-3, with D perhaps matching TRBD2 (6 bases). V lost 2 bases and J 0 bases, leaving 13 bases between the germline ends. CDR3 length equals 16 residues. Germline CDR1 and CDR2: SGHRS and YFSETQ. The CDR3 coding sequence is TGCGCCAGCAGCTTAGCAATCGGGGGAAGCACAGATACGCAGTATTTT. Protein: CASSLAIGGSTDTQYF.